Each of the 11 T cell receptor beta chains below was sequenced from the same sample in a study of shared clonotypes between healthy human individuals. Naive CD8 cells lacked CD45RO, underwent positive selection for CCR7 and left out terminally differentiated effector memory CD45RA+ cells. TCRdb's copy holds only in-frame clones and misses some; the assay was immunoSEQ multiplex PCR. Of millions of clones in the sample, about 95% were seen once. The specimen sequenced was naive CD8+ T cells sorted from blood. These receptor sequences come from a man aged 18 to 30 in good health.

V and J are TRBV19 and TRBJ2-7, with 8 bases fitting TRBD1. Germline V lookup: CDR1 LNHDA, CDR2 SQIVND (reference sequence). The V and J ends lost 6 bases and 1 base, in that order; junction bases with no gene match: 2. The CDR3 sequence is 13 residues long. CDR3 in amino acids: CASSRDRSYEQYF. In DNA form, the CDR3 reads TGTGCCAGTAGCCGGGACAGGTCCTACGAGCAGTACTTC.

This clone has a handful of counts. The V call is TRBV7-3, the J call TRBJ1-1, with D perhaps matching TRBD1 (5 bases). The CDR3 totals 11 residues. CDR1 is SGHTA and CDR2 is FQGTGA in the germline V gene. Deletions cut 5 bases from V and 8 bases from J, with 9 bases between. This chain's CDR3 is CASSAGGEAFF. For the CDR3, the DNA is TGTGCCAGCAGCGCCGGGGGGGAAGCTTTCTTT.

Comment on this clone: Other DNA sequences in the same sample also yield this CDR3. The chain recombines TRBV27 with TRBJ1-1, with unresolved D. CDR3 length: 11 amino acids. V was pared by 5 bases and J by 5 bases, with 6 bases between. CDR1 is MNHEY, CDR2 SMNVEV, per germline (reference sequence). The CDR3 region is CASSLGTEAFF. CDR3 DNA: TGTGCCAGCAGTCTGGGAACTGAAGCTTTCTTT.

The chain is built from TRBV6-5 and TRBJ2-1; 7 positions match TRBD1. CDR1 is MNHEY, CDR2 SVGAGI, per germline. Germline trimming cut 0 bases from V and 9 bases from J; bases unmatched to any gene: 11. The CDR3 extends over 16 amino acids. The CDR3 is CASSYSTGVTGFEQFF. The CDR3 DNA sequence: TGTGCCAGCAGTTACTCGACAGGAGTGACAGGGTTTGAGCAGTTCTTC.

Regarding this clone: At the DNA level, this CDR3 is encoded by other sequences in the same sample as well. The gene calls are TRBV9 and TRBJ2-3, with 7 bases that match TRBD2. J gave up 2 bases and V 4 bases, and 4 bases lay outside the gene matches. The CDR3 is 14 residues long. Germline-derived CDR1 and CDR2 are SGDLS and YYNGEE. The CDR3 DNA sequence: TGTGCCAGCAGCCCCAGCGGGGTCACAGATACGCAGTATTTT. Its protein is CASSPSGVTDTQYF. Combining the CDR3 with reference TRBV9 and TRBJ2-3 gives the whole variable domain DSGVTQTPKHLITATGQRVTLRCSPRSGDLSVYWYQQSLDQGLQFLIQYYNGEERAKGNILERFSAQQFPDLHSELNLSSLELGDSALYFCASSPSGVTDTQYFGPGTRLTVL.

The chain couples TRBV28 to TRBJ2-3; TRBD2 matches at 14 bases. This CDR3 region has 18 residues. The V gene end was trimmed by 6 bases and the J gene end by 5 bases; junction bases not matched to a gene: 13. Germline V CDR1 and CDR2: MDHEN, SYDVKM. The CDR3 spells CASRGTGTSGGWGDTQYF. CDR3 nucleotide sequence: TGTGCCAGCAGGGGTACCGGGACTAGCGGGGGCTGGGGAGATACGCAGTATTTT.

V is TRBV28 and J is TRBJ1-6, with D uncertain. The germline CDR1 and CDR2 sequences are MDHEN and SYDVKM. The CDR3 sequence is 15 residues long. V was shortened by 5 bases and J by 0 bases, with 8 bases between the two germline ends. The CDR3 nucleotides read TGTGCCAGCAGTGAACAGCGCTCCTATAATTCACCCCTCCACTTT. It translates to CASSEQRSYNSPLHF.

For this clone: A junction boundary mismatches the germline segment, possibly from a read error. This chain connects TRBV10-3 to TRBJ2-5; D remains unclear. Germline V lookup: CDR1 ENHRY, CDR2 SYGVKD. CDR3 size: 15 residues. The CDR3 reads CVISDLWAAPETQYF. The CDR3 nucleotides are TGTGTCATCAGTGACCTCTGGGCGGCCCCAGAGACCCAGTACTTC.

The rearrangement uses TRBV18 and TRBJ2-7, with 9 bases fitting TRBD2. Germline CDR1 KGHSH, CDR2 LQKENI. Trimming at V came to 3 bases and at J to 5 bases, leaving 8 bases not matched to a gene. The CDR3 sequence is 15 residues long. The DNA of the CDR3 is TGTGCCAGCTCACCCCGACCGGGACTAGCCAACGAGCAGTACTTC. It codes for CASSPRPGLANEQYF.

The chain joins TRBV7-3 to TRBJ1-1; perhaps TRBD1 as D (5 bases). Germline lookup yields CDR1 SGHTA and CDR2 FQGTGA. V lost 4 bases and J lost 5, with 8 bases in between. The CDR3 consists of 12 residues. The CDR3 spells CASSYTGTEAFF. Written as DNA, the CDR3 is TGTGCCAGCAGCTACACAGGAACTGAAGCTTTCTTT.

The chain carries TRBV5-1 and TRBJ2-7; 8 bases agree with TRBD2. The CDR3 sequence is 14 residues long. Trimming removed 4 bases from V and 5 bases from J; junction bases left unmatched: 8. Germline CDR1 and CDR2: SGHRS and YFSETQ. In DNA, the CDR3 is TGCGCCAGCAGCCATACGGGAGGGATCAACGAGCAGTACTTC. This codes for CASSHTGGINEQYF.